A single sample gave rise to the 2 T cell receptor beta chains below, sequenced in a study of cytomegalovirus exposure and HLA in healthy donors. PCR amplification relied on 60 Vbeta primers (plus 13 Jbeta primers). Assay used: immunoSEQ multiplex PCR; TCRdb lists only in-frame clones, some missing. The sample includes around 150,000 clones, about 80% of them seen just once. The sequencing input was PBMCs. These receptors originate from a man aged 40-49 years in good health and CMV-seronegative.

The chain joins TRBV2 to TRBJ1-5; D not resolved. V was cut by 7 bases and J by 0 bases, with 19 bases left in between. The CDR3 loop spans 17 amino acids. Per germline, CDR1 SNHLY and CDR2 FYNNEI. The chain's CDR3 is CASNPGWSWYSNQPQHF. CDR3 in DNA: TGTGCCAGCAACCCAGGATGGTCGTGGTATAGCAATCAGCCCCAGCATTTT.

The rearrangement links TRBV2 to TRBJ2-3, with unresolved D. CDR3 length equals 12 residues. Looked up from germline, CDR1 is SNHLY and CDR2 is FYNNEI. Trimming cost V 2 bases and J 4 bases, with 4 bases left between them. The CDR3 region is CASSESSDTQYF. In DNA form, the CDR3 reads TGTGCCAGCAGTGAAAGCTCAGATACGCAGTATTTT. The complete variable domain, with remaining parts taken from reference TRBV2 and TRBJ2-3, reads EPEVTQTPSHQVTQMGQEVILRCVPISNHLYFYWYRQILGQKVEFLVSFYNNEISEKSEIFDDQFSVERPDGSNFTLKIRSTKLEDSAMYFCASSESSDTQYFGPGTRLTVL.